At least ten counts were recorded for the clone carrying this T cell receptor (beta chain). Its antigen is as yet unknown. J lost 4 bases, V lost 3 bases, and 6 bases had no gene match. Germline CDR1 is MDHEN and CDR2 is SYDVKM. CDR3 size: 15 residues. Aged 18 to 65, the patients had hyperthyroidism that was newly diagnosed and had lasted under 2 months. The data derive from a study of T cells in Graves' hyperthyroidism and ophthalmopathy. Findings of the study overall: A model of 13 V-J pairs discriminated ophthalmopathy from stable hyperthyroidism.

RNA transcripts were the template for amplifying TCR beta CDR3 regions. HTBI primers were used for first-round RT-PCR of the TCR CDR3. TCRdb reprocessed the multiplex PCR reads with MiXCR, giving one entry per CDR3 protein. The sample records over 500,000 distinct CDR3 sequences, about 14% being singletons. This clonotype originated in a woman between 40 and 50 years old with Graves' hyperthyroidism. The sequenced sample consisted of blood. This chain joins TRBV28 and TRBJ1-3; 7 nucleotides line up with TRBD1. CDR3 bases: TGTGCCAGCAGTTTTCCTACAGGGGTAGGAAACACCATATATTTT. Protein: CASSFPTGVGNTIYF.